The 3 T cell receptor beta chains in this list originate from one sample, sequenced in a study of human T cells and chemical hapten exposure. Time point: patch test 3, about 24 weeks after DPC sensitization. Noted treatment: therapeutic diphenylcyclopropenone sensitization with weekly scalp DPC. TCRdb re-analysed the RACE reads in MiXCR, keeping a single row per CDR3 protein. The table has about 120,000 distinct CDR3 sequences, 11% seen once; the top ten hold roughly 2.3%. Sequencing was performed on whole blood, taken in connection with sensitization to the hapten diphenylcyclopropenone (DPC). These receptor sequences come from a woman aged 50 to 65 with alopecia areata. Some clones in this sample may be carry-over from other donors' samples.

This clonotype was counted only a few times. This chain links TRBV3-1 with TRBJ2-7; 7 bases match TRBD2. The trim removed 1 base at V and 0 bases at J, leaving 0 bases unmatched. Germline lookup yields CDR1 LGHDT and CDR2 YNNKEL (reference sequence). This CDR3 is 14 amino acids long. Here the CDR3 DNA reads TGTGCCAGCAGCCAAGGCGGGGGCTCCTACGAGCAGTACTTC. Encoded protein: CASSQGGGSYEQYF.

Turning to this clonotype: A much larger clone sits a single nucleotide away, making a read error possible. The chain uses TRBV9 and TRBJ2-3, with a possible D match to TRBD1 (6 bases). There are 14 residues in the CDR3. The germline V gene encodes CDR1 SGDLS and CDR2 YYNGEE. CDR3 sequence (DNA): TGTGCCAGCAGCGTAGAGGTCCGGACAGAGACGCAGTATTTT. Protein product: CASSVEVRTETQYF.

This chain links TRBV9 with TRBJ2-1; 8 bases align to TRBD2. J lost 2 bases, V lost 0 bases, and 4 bases had no gene match. CDR3 length: 16 residues. Germline V lookup: CDR1 SGDLS, CDR2 YYNGEE. The CDR3 protein is CASSVGGSGAYNEQFF. Written as DNA, the CDR3 is TGTGCCAGCAGCGTAGGGGGTAGCGGGGCCTACAATGAGCAGTTCTTC.